One and the same sample provided the 26 T cell receptor beta chains below, sequenced in a study of multiple sclerosis patients with progressive multifocal leukoencephalopathy. Here immunoSEQ multiplex PCR was the method, and the copy in TCRdb shows in-frame clones only, minus some. Altogether over 25,000 clones are present, 85% to 90% being singletons, with the ten largest covering approximately 1.4%. The time point was: around six months of natalizumab therapy. The specimen comprised PBMCs, sampled from a patient treated with natalizumab. These receptors were collected from a human donor with multiple sclerosis.

The genes are TRBV23-1 and TRBJ2-5; a possible D gene is TRBD1 (6 bases). TRBV23-1 is annotated as an ORF whose role is uncertain. With 1 base removed from V and 11 bases from J, the gap between germline ends came to 11 bases. The CDR3 runs to 12 residues. The CDR3 loop is CASSQYRDGQYF. Here the CDR3 DNA reads TGCGCCAGCAGTCAATACAGGGACGGGCAGTACTTC.

The genes are TRBV6-1 and TRBJ1-1; D is ambiguous. CDR1 MNHNS and CDR2 SASEGT come from the germline V gene. The CDR3 runs 16 residues. Between the trimmed V and J ends, which lost 0 bases and 0 bases, there was a span of 11 bases. The CDR3 sequence: CASSEAGRPMNTEAFF. The CDR3 nucleotides read TGTGCCAGCAGTGAAGCTGGCAGACCAATGAACACTGAAGCTTTCTTT.

This chain uses TRBV18 with TRBJ2-7, with a possible D match to TRBD2 (6 bases). Trimming removed 2 bases from V and 6 bases from J, with 17 bases in between. Germline assignment: CDR1 KGHSH and CDR2 LQKENI. The CDR3 runs 15 residues. CDR3 bases: TGTGCCAGCTCACCAATAGCGGAAGGGTCGATCGAGCAGTACTTC. Protein: CASSPIAEGSIEQYF.

In this sample, this clone turned up once. The chain is built from TRBV7-9 and TRBJ2-2; 8 bases agree with TRBD1. CDR3 length equals 15 residues. Per germline, CDR1 SEHNR and CDR2 FQNEAQ (reference sequence). After removal of 6 bases from V and 1 base from J, the junction contained 4 bases not matched to a gene. This CDR3 reads CASRRTGKNTGELFF. CDR3 sequence (DNA): TGTGCCAGCAGGAGGACAGGGAAGAACACCGGGGAGCTGTTTTTT.

The chain employs TRBV5-5 and TRBJ1-5; D call uncertain. Germline CDR1 and CDR2: SGHKS and YYEKEE (reference sequence). CDR3 length: 14 residues. V was cut by 0 bases and J by 3 bases, with 7 bases left in between. The CDR3 DNA reads TGTGCCAGCAGCTTGGAATACTCCAATCAGCCCCAGCATTTT. It yields the protein CASSLEYSNQPQHF.

The V gene is TRBV5-4, the J gene TRBJ2-2, with 7 bases identical to TRBD2. This CDR3 contains 17 residues. The germline V gene has CDR1 SGHNT and CDR2 YYREEE (reference sequence). The J segment lost 4 bases and the V segment lost 3 bases, leaving 12 bases of the junction unmatched. The CDR3 protein is CASSSRAGVRGTGELFF. In DNA, the CDR3 is TGTGCCAGCAGCTCTCGGGCGGGAGTTCGGGGCACCGGGGAGCTGTTTTTT.

This clone was observed a few times. V gene TRBV7-9 combines with J gene TRBJ1-1; D not resolved. Germline V gene sequence: CDR1 SEHNR, CDR2 FQNEAQ (reference sequence). With 5 bases removed from V and 4 bases from J, the gap between germline ends came to 8 bases. This CDR3 has 12 amino acids. CDR3 sequence (DNA): TGTGCCAGCAGCCTGATAGGCACTGAAGCTTTCTTT. Encoded protein: CASSLIGTEAFF.

The sample holds one count of this clone. J is TRBJ2-7 and V is TRBV4-3; 12 bases fit TRBD2. J gave up 0 bases and V 1 base, and 4 bases lay outside the gene matches. The CDR3 runs 17 residues. Germline CDR1 reads LGHNA; CDR2 reads YSLEER. For the CDR3, the DNA is TGCGCCAGCAGCCAAGCGACTAGCGGGAGTCTCTCCTACGAGCAGTACTTC. Its protein product is CASSQATSGSLSYEQYF.

This clone was recorded only once. V and J are TRBV9 and TRBJ1-1, with D unresolved. V lost 0 bases, J lost 4 bases, and 13 bases lay in between. Germline V CDR1 and CDR2: SGDLS, YYNGEE. This CDR3 spans 15 amino acids. Written as DNA, the CDR3 is TGTGCCAGCAGCGTAGTAGCAACCCCGGGCACTGAAGCTTTCTTT. It encodes CASSVVATPGTEAFF.

V usage is TRBV19 and J usage is TRBJ1-5; possibly TRBD1 for D (5 bases). The V gene lost 3 bases and the J gene lost 6 bases, with 9 bases spanning the gap. The CDR3 is 13 residues long. CDR1 and CDR2 from the germline V gene are LNHDA and SQIVND (reference sequence). This CDR3 reads CASSMAGPQPQHF. The CDR3 DNA sequence: TGTGCCAGTAGTATGGCAGGGCCTCAGCCCCAGCATTTT.

The V and J genes are TRBV5-4 and TRBJ2-7; 8 nucleotides match TRBD2. The J segment lost 5 bases and the V segment lost 3 bases, leaving 7 bases of the junction unmatched. Germline V CDR1 and CDR2: SGHNT, YYREEE (reference sequence). The CDR3 is 14 amino acids. The CDR3 spells CASSYRLAGNEQYF. CDR3 DNA sequence: TGTGCCAGCAGCTATCGGCTAGCGGGTAACGAGCAGTACTTC.

This chain uses TRBV11-2 with TRBJ2-7, with TRBD2 identical over 7 bases. V shed 3 bases, J shed 9 bases, and the junction held 8 bases outside the gene matches. The germline V gene has CDR1 SGHAT and CDR2 FQNNGV. The CDR3 has 13 residues. CDR3 coding DNA: TGTGCCAGCAGCTTCCAACTAGCGCCGGCGCAGTACTTC. This translates into CASSFQLAPAQYF.

The chain joins TRBV27 to TRBJ1-1; the match to TRBD1 covers 7 bases. This CDR3 contains 13 residues. CDR1 MNHEY and CDR2 SMNVEV come from the germline V gene (reference sequence). J gave up 6 bases and V 7 bases, and 8 bases lay outside the gene matches. CDR3: CASTPGGTAEAFF. The CDR3 bases are TGTGCCAGCACCCCAGGGGGGACGGCTGAAGCTTTCTTT.

V is TRBV6-5 and J is TRBJ1-1; D is perhaps TRBD1 (6 bases). With 6 bases removed from V and 1 base from J, the gap between germline ends came to 12 bases. This CDR3 comprises 14 residues. Germline V gene data show CDR1 as MNHEY and CDR2 as SVGAGI. DNA for the CDR3: TGTGCCAGCAGAGACAGGTATGGGAACACTGAAGCTTTCTTT. This gives the protein CASRDRYGNTEAFF.

The V gene is TRBV5-1, the J gene TRBJ1-1; D not certain. Deletions cut 4 bases from V and 1 base from J, with 11 bases between. The CDR3 is 14 residues long. Germline V CDR1 and CDR2: SGHRS, YFSETQ. As DNA, the CDR3 is TGCGCCAGCAGCCCAATAGCCTCGAACACTGAAGCTTTCTTT. Its translation: CASSPIASNTEAFF.

V and J are TRBV19 and TRBJ1-5; 7 bases are shared with TRBD1. Per the germline V gene, CDR1 is LNHDA and CDR2 is SQIVND (reference sequence). The CDR3 sequence is 17 residues long. V lost 2 bases and J lost 5; bases outside the gene matches: 12. CDR3: CASSILGTAGSDQPQHF. CDR3 coding DNA: TGTGCCAGTAGTATACTGGGGACAGCGGGGAGTGATCAGCCCCAGCATTTT. Full variable domain (outside the CDR3, taken from reference TRBV19 and TRBJ1-5): DGGITQSPKYLFRKEGQNVTLSCEQNLNHDAMYWYRQDPGQGLRLIYYSQIVNDFQKGDIAEGYSVSREKKESFPLTVTSAQKNPTAFYLCASSILGTAGSDQPQHFGDGTRLSIL.

The J gene is TRBJ1-2, the V gene TRBV7-9, with TRBD1 as a possible D gene (6 bases). Trimming cost V 5 bases and J 0 bases, with 19 bases left between them. Germline CDR1 reads SEHNR; CDR2 reads FQNEAQ (reference sequence). The CDR3 length is 17 residues. The CDR3 region is CASSRTGAKLANYGYTF. The DNA for the CDR3 is TGTGCCAGCAGCCGTACGGGGGCTAAGTTAGCTAACTATGGCTACACCTTC.

The J gene is TRBJ1-4, the V gene TRBV11-2; TRBD1 matches 9 bases. CDR1 is SGHAT and CDR2 is FQNNGV in the germline V gene. The CDR3 extends over 16 amino acids. V shed 5 bases and J 10 bases; nucleotides not matched to a gene: 14. The CDR3, as DNA: TGTGCCAGCAGCAGCCACCGGGACAGGGTTTCAGGAAAACTGTTTTTT. Translated, it gives CASSSHRDRVSGKLFF.

The V gene is TRBV6-1, the J gene TRBJ2-1; D call uncertain. V lost 7 bases to trimming and J lost 8 bases, with 9 bases between them. CDR1 and CDR2 (germline): MNHNS, SASEGT. This CDR3 comprises 11 residues. The CDR3 region is CASTRQDEQFF. In DNA, the CDR3 is TGTGCCAGCACACGTCAGGATGAGCAGTTCTTC.

The sample holds one count of this clone. V and J are TRBV6-6 and TRBJ1-2; no clear D. The V gene lost 0 bases and the J gene lost 5 bases, with 4 bases spanning the gap. Germline CDR1 reads MNHNY; CDR2 reads SVGAGI (reference sequence). The CDR3 runs 12 residues. CDR3 in DNA: TGTGCCAGCAGTTACTCGTCTTATGGCTACACCTTC. Its translation is CASSYSSYGYTF.

This rearrangement joins TRBV5-5 to TRBJ2-7; D is unresolved. Trimming stripped 0 bases from V and 0 bases from J, with 10 bases between. Germline V gene data show CDR1 as SGHKS and CDR2 as YYEKEE (reference sequence). This CDR3 region has 15 residues. Written as DNA, the CDR3 is TGTGCCAGCAGCTTGGAGGACGGTCCCTCCTACGAGCAGTACTTC. Translation: CASSLEDGPSYEQYF. Full variable domain (outside the CDR3, taken from reference TRBV5-5 and TRBJ2-7): DAGVTQSPTHLIKTRGQQVTLRCSPISGHKSVSWYQQVLGQGPQFIFQYYEKEERGRGNFPDRFSARQFPNYSSELNVNALLLGDSALYLCASSLEDGPSYEQYFGPGTRLTVT.

With regard to this clone: The same CDR3 arises from other DNA sequences in this sample as well. J is TRBJ1-3 and V is TRBV10-3, with a tentative D call TRBD1 (5 bases). Germline loops: CDR1 ENHRY, CDR2 SYGVKD. This CDR3 region has 17 residues. Trimming left V 4 bases short and J 0 bases short, with 16 bases between. The DNA for the CDR3 is TGTGCCATCAGTGGGGCGGGAGGCGGGGGCTCTGGAAACACCATATATTTT. The encoded protein is CAISGAGGGGSGNTIYF.

DNA for the CDR3: TGTGCCAGCAGCGTGATCGGAGGGGTTGAAGCTTTCTTT. Protein: CASSVIGGVEAFF. The genes are TRBV25-1 and TRBJ1-1, with TRBD1 as a possible D gene (5 bases). CDR3 length: 13 amino acids. V lost 6 bases and J 7 bases, leaving 15 bases between the germline ends. Germline V gene data show CDR1 as MGHDK and CDR2 as SYGVNS.

This chain connects TRBV30 to TRBJ1-1; 8 nucleotides agree with TRBD1. Germline V gene lookup returns CDR1 GTSNPN and CDR2 SVGIG (reference sequence). J gave up 0 bases and V 8 bases, and 8 bases lay outside the gene matches. This CDR3 has 14 residues. The CDR3 region is CADKPGGMNTEAFF. CDR3 bases: TGTGCCGACAAACCAGGGGGCATGAACACTGAAGCTTTCTTT.

This chain uses TRBV30 with TRBJ2-1; the D is unclear. The CDR3 extends over 10 amino acids. From germline, CDR1 is GTSNPN and CDR2 SVGIG (reference sequence). V dropped 1 base and J dropped 10 bases, with 5 bases sitting between them. The CDR3, as DNA: TGTGCCTGGAGTGCCCGAGAGCAGTTCTTC. Residues: CAWSAREQFF.

The V and J genes are TRBV7-2 and TRBJ1-1; TRBD1 agrees at 7 bases. The V gene end was trimmed by 5 bases and the J gene end by 0 bases; junction bases not matched to a gene: 3. CDR3 length: 14 amino acids. CDR1 and CDR2 (germline): SGHTA, FQGNSA. The CDR3 reads CASSPGGVNTEAFF. The CDR3, as DNA: TGTGCCAGCAGCCCAGGGGGGGTGAACACTGAAGCTTTCTTT.